This T cell receptor beta chain emerged from a study of blood T cells in healthy people across ages. The CDR3 runs to 14 residues. Germline CDR1 and CDR2: MNHNY and SVGAGI (reference sequence). V lost 3 bases and J lost 0, with 9 bases in between. Primed by a sample-barcoded 5' primer and a J-beta primer mix, a second PCR proceeded for 7 to 11 cycles. TCRdb called the 5' RACE reads again in MiXCR, with one record for every CDR3 protein. The sample has around 1,700,000 distinct CDR3 sequences; about 28% are singletons. The sequence derives from a woman in her thirties in good health. The genes are TRBV6-6 and TRBJ2-7; no firm D call. Specimen: blood. CDR3 nucleotides: TGTGCCAGCAGTTATGAGTCGAGCTCCTACGAGCAGTACTTC. Amino acid sequence: CASSYESSSYEQYF.